The next 8 T cell receptor beta chains were all read from a single sample in a study of cytomegalovirus exposure and HLA in healthy donors. The PCR had 60 Vbeta and 13 Jbeta primers. Profiled with immunoSEQ multiplex PCR; TCRdb holds only in-frame clones, not every one. In the table there are approximately 160,000 clones, 55% to 80% of which are singletons. Sequences were obtained from PBMCs. These receptors all come from a woman younger than 30 in good health and CMV-seropositive.

J is TRBJ2-3 and V is TRBV27; possibly TRBD2 for D (6 bases). The CDR3 contains 13 residues. V dropped 3 bases and J dropped 4 bases, with 8 bases sitting between them. The germline V gene encodes CDR1 MNHEY and CDR2 SMNVEV (reference sequence). In DNA form, the CDR3 reads TGTGCCAGCAGTTTCGGGGGAGCAGATACGCAGTATTTT. The encoded protein is CASSFGGADTQYF.

The chain has TRBV6-1 and TRBJ1-4, with D unresolved. V dropped 9 bases and J dropped 7 bases, with 21 bases sitting between them. The CDR3 has 15 residues. Per the germline V gene, CDR1 is MNHNS and CDR2 is SASEGT. Here the CDR3 DNA reads TGTGCCAGTTCTAGTTACCCCGGGGTGGGTGAAAAACTGTTTTTT. Amino acid sequence: CASSSYPGVGEKLFF.

The genes are TRBV11-3 and TRBJ2-7; weak D call: TRBD2 (6 bases). Germline V gene lookup returns CDR1 SGHNT and CDR2 YENEEA. Trimming cost V 0 bases and J 1 base, with 19 bases left between them. The CDR3 loop spans 18 amino acids. In nucleotides, the CDR3 is TGTGCCAGCAGCTTAGAACCCCGGGGGAAAAGACAGTCCTACGAGCAGTACTTC. Residues: CASSLEPRGKRQSYEQYF.

This clone showed up just a few times. This chain joins TRBV30 and TRBJ2-7, with unresolved D. Trimming pared 5 bases from V and 0 bases from J, leaving 8 bases between. CDR3 length: 12 residues. The germline gives CDR1 GTSNPN, CDR2 SVGIG (reference sequence). CDR3 coding DNA: TGTGCCTGGTCCTCGAGCTCCTACGAGCAGTACTTC. Translating it yields CAWSSSSYEQYF.

This clone was seen only once. J is TRBJ2-7 and V is TRBV27; TRBD1 aligns across 7 bases. Germline V gene lookup returns CDR1 MNHEY and CDR2 SMNVEV (reference sequence). The CDR3 length is 14 residues. With 1 base clipped from V and 2 bases from J, the junction kept 2 bases outside the gene matches. CDR3 sequence (DNA): TGTGCCAGCAGTTTATGGACAGGTGCCTACGAGCAGTACTTC. This sequence encodes CASSLWTGAYEQYF.

Only a few counts were recorded for this clone. CDR3 in amino acids: CASSEGGSSYNEQFF. CDR3 sequence (DNA): TGTGCCAGCAGTGAGGGCGGGAGCTCCTACAATGAGCAGTTCTTC. The chain uses TRBV6-1 and TRBJ2-1; 7 bases agree with TRBD2. With V trimmed by 3 bases and J by 0 bases, 2 bases remained unmatched. CDR1 and CDR2 from the germline V gene are MNHNS and SASEGT. The CDR3 length is 15 residues.

The rearrangement uses TRBV6-1 and TRBJ2-7; 7 bases line up with TRBD1. Germline V lookup: CDR1 MNHNS, CDR2 SASEGT. CDR3 length: 15 amino acids. J was trimmed by 0 bases and V by 6 bases; bases with no gene match: 8. The CDR3 region has the DNA TGTGCCAGCAGCGAGAGACAGGGACCCTCCTACGAGCAGTACTTC. Translation: CASSERQGPSYEQYF.

This chain links TRBV27 with TRBJ2-5, with TRBD1 as a possible D gene (6 bases). The DNA matches TRBJ2-7 better at its end, which makes the J call doubtful. The CDR3 spans 15 residues. Germline lookup yields CDR1 MNHEY and CDR2 SMNVEV (reference sequence). CDR3 amino acids: CASSSLGAGPHEQYF. Written as DNA, the CDR3 is TGTGCCAGCAGTTCCCTGGGGGCAGGGCCCCACGAGCAGTACTTC.